Each of the 28 T cell receptor beta chains below was sequenced from the same sample in a study of blood T cell repertoires in COVID-19. Data came from immunoSEQ multiplex PCR; TCRdb stores just in-frame clones and leaves some out. The sample has over 250,000 clones; around nine tenths are singletons. Sequencing was carried out using peripheral blood. The receptors here all came from a man between 35 and 55 years old who had recovered from COVID-19.

This chain uses TRBV7-2 with TRBJ1-5; 10 nucleotides match TRBD1. V shed 5 bases, J shed 7 bases, and the junction held 11 bases outside the gene matches. This CDR3 comprises 16 residues. CDR1 SGHTA and CDR2 FQGNSA come from the germline V gene. The CDR3: CASSPTPTGGGQPQHF. The CDR3 nucleotides are TGTGCCAGCAGCCCCACCCCGACAGGGGGCGGACAGCCCCAGCATTTT.

The V gene is TRBV7-2, the J gene TRBJ1-1, with D possibly TRBD1 on 6 matching bases. Trimming stripped 3 bases from V and 3 bases from J, with 17 bases between. Germline assignment: CDR1 SGHTA and CDR2 FQGNSA. This CDR3 is 16 amino acids long. CDR3 bases: TGTGCCAGCAGCTTGAGTAGGGGGATGGTGGACACTGAAGCTTTCTTT. Amino acid sequence: CASSLSRGMVDTEAFF.

The genes are TRBV7-7 and TRBJ2-2; D unclear. V was pared by 5 bases and J by 7 bases, with 11 bases between. This CDR3 contains 13 residues. Germline V lookup: CDR1 SSHAT, CDR2 FNYEAQ (reference sequence). The CDR3 nucleotides are TGTGCCAGCAGCCCCGACACGGACGGGGAGCTGTTTTTT. Translation gives CASSPDTDGELFF.

This chain links TRBV5-6 with TRBJ2-1; 9 bases are shared with TRBD1. The CDR3 loop spans 15 amino acids. After removal of 5 bases from V and 2 bases from J, the junction contained 5 bases not matched to a gene. Germline CDR1 and CDR2: SGHDT and YYEEEE. This chain's CDR3 is CASSLRDRAYNEQFF. The CDR3 DNA follows: TGTGCCAGCAGTCTCCGGGACAGGGCCTACAATGAGCAGTTCTTC.

The CDR3 region has the DNA TGTGCCAGCAGCCCAGGGCCCAGCTCTGGAAACACCATATATTTT. This translates into CASSPGPSSGNTIYF. The genes are TRBV7-7 and TRBJ1-3, with D maybe TRBD1 (5 bases). In germline, CDR1 is SSHAT, CDR2 FNYEAQ (reference sequence). The CDR3 loop spans 15 amino acids. V was cut by 5 bases and J by 0 bases, with 11 bases left in between. Using reference TRBV7-7 and TRBJ1-3 for the parts outside the CDR3, the full variable domain is GAGVSQSPRYKVTKRGQDVTLRCDPISSHATLYWYQQALGQGPEFLTYFNYEAQPDKSGLPSDRFSAERPEGSISTLTIQRTEQRDSAMYRCASSPGPSSGNTIYFGEGSWLTVV.

This chain links TRBV3-1 (or the pseudogene TRBV3-2) with TRBJ2-3; tentatively, D is TRBD1 (5 bases). This CDR3 is built from 14 residues. The germline V and J ends were trimmed by 6 bases and 0 bases, with 10 bases remaining between them. The germline V gene has CDR1 LGHDT and CDR2 YNNKEL (reference sequence). The CDR3 loop is CASRRGPSTDTQYF. Written as DNA, the CDR3 is TGTGCCAGCAGAAGGGGCCCTAGCACAGATACGCAGTATTTT.

The chain has TRBV11-2 and TRBJ1-2, with TRBD1 matching 7 bases. V lost 2 bases and J lost 3; bases outside the gene matches: 6. The CDR3 is made up of 15 amino acids. Germline V gene sequence: CDR1 SGHAT, CDR2 FQNNGV. The CDR3 loop is CASSLQRGRDYGYTF. CDR3 in DNA: TGTGCCAGCAGCTTACAAAGGGGGCGAGACTATGGCTACACCTTC. Together with reference TRBV11-2 and TRBJ1-2, the CDR3 gives the full variable domain: EAGVAQSPRYKIIEKRQSVAFWCNPISGHATLYWYQQILGQGPKLLIQFQNNGVVDDSQLPKDRFSAERLKGVDSTLKIQPAKLEDSAVYLCASSLQRGRDYGYTFGSGTRLTVV.

This sequence joins TRBV10-1 and TRBJ1-4; D gene uncertain. The CDR3 is made up of 12 amino acids. CDR1 WNHNN and CDR2 SYGVQD come from the germline V gene (reference sequence). V lost 4 bases and J 8 bases, leaving 8 bases between the germline ends. This CDR3 reads CASSGPGEKLFF. CDR3 sequence (DNA): TGCGCCAGCAGTGGACCGGGGGAAAAACTGTTTTTT.

V and J are TRBV11-2 and TRBJ2-1; 11 bases fit TRBD2. V was pared by 4 bases and J by 6 bases, with 5 bases of the junction left unmatched. Germline V gene data show CDR1 as SGHAT and CDR2 as FQNNGV. The CDR3 loop spans 15 amino acids. The CDR3 nucleotides read TGTGCCAGCAGCTCCATAGCGGGAGGGGTCAATGAGCAGTTCTTC. This gives the protein CASSSIAGGVNEQFF.

The chain combines TRBV5-5 with TRBJ2-7; D is possibly TRBD1 (5 bases). Germline lookup yields CDR1 SGHKS and CDR2 YYEKEE (reference sequence). Trimming stripped 0 bases from V and 5 bases from J, with 12 bases between. The CDR3 sequence is 14 residues long. CDR3 DNA: TGTGCCAGCAGCTTGGTCCAGGGCGGTCACGAGCAGTACTTC. Protein sequence: CASSLVQGGHEQYF. Together with reference TRBV5-5 and TRBJ2-7, the CDR3 gives the full variable domain: DAGVTQSPTHLIKTRGQQVTLRCSPISGHKSVSWYQQVLGQGPQFIFQYYEKEERGRGNFPDRFSARQFPNYSSELNVNALLLGDSALYLCASSLVQGGHEQYFGPGTRLTVT.

Only one count was recorded for this clone. The chain couples TRBV7-4 to TRBJ2-7; possible D gene TRBD2, 6 bases. Germline-derived CDR1 and CDR2 are SGHVT and SQSDAQ. The CDR3 is 16 residues long. V was pared by 2 bases and J by 6 bases, with 20 bases between. CDR3 nucleotides: TGTGCCAGCAGCTTAATACCCCTTGCAGGGACTTGCGAGCAGTACTTC. Translating it yields CASSLIPLAGTCEQYF. The full variable domain, completed using reference TRBV7-4 and TRBJ2-7, is GAGVSQSPRYKVAKRGRDVALRCDSISGHVTLYWYRQTLGQGSEVLTYSQSDAQRDKSGRPSGRFSAERPERSVSTLKIQRTEQGDSAVYLCASSLIPLAGTCEQYFGPGTRLTVT.

This clone was picked up a small number of times. V is TRBV2 and J is TRBJ1-1, with D perhaps TRBD1 (5 bases). This CDR3 contains 14 residues. The V and J ends lost 3 bases and 4 bases respectively, with 12 bases between them. Per germline, CDR1 SNHLY and CDR2 FYNNEI. The CDR3 is CASSELGVSTEAFF. The DNA for the CDR3 is TGTGCCAGCAGTGAGTTAGGGGTGAGCACTGAAGCTTTCTTT.

This clone was seen once. V usage is TRBV7-9 and J usage is TRBJ1-5, with D unclear. This CDR3 is 14 amino acids long. Germline-derived CDR1 and CDR2 are SEHNR and FQNEAQ (reference sequence). The ends were cut back, 5 bases at V and 7 bases at J, with 15 bases in the middle. The CDR3 nucleotides read TGTGCCAGCAGCGGCGGCTGGGAGGTCCAGCCCCAGCATTTT. It translates to CASSGGWEVQPQHF.

The chain has TRBV10-3 and TRBJ1-1; D uncertain. CDR1 and CDR2 (germline): ENHRY, SYGVKD. Trimming shortened V by 0 bases and J by 0 bases, and 8 bases separated the two germline ends. The CDR3 spans 15 residues. Written as DNA, the CDR3 is TGTGCCATCAGTGAGTCTTGGGCCTTGAACACTGAAGCTTTCTTT. This sequence encodes CAISESWALNTEAFF.

This rearrangement joins TRBV10-3 to TRBJ1-1; D remains ambiguous. The CDR3 consists of 14 residues. From germline, CDR1 is ENHRY and CDR2 SYGVKD. V was clipped by 4 bases and J by 1 base, with 10 bases between them. CDR3 sequence: CAISGNYKNTEAFF. CDR3 coding DNA: TGTGCCATCAGTGGGAACTACAAGAACACTGAAGCTTTCTTT.

The chain carries TRBV4-3 and TRBJ1-2, with D possibly being TRBD1 (6 bases). The V gene's germline CDR1 is LGHNA and CDR2 YSLEER. This CDR3 is 14 amino acids long. Trimming pared 0 bases from V and 6 bases from J, leaving 11 bases between. Here the CDR3 reads CASSQDLQGNGYTF. CDR3 nucleotides: TGCGCCAGCAGCCAAGATCTACAGGGCAATGGCTACACCTTC.

The gene calls are TRBV30 and TRBJ2-2; a possible D gene is TRBD1 (6 bases). The CDR3 sequence is 14 residues long. V was cut by 4 bases and J by 3 bases, with 12 bases left in between. CDR1 is GTSNPN and CDR2 is SVGIG in the germline V gene (reference sequence). The CDR3 region has the DNA TGTGCCTGGAAGGGGGTTTTCGACACCGGGGAGCTGTTTTTT. This codes for CAWKGVFDTGELFF.

The chain couples TRBV13 to TRBJ1-1; 7 bases map to TRBD1. Germline assignment: CDR1 PRHDT and CDR2 FYEKMQ (reference sequence). CDR3 length: 15 residues. The ends lost 5 bases at V and 0 bases at J; junction bases unmatched: 6. CDR3 sequence: CASSPDGQVNTEAFF. The CDR3, as DNA: TGTGCCAGCAGCCCCGACGGACAGGTGAACACTGAAGCTTTCTTT.

J is TRBJ1-4 and V is TRBV19; the D is unclear. CDR3 size: 15 residues. V was pared by 3 bases and J by 2 bases, with 10 bases between. The germline V gene encodes CDR1 LNHDA and CDR2 SQIVND (reference sequence). The CDR3 is CASSIARGTNEKLFF. CDR3 coding DNA: TGTGCCAGTAGTATTGCTCGGGGTACTAATGAAAAACTGTTTTTT.

This chain links TRBV9 with TRBJ1-3, with D tentatively TRBD1 (6 bases). The CDR3 consists of 15 residues. Germline V lookup: CDR1 SGDLS, CDR2 YYNGEE. V was clipped by 3 bases and J by 0 bases, with 10 bases between them. CDR3 nucleotides: TGTGCCAGCAGCGGGACAGTCTCCTCTGGAAACACCATATATTTT. Its protein is CASSGTVSSGNTIYF. The whole variable domain, remainder taken from reference TRBV9 and TRBJ1-3, is DSGVTQTPKHLITATGQRVTLRCSPRSGDLSVYWYQQSLDQGLQFLIQYYNGEERAKGNILERFSAQQFPDLHSELNLSSLELGDSALYFCASSGTVSSGNTIYFGEGSWLTVV.

The chain combines TRBV7-2 with TRBJ2-2, with 7 bases aligning to TRBD1. V shed 5 bases, J shed 0 bases, and the junction held 6 bases outside the gene matches. The CDR3 loop spans 16 amino acids. Germline values: CDR1 SGHTA, CDR2 FQGNSA. CDR3 coding DNA: TGTGCCAGCAGCCCTCGACAGGGATCGAACACCGGGGAGCTGTTTTTT. Residues: CASSPRQGSNTGELFF.

This sequence joins TRBV6-5 and TRBJ2-3; TRBD2 matches at 8 bases. J lost 4 bases, V lost 11 bases, and 5 bases had no gene match. The length of the CDR3 is 12 residues. Germline lookup yields CDR1 MNHEY and CDR2 SVGAGI. The chain's CDR3 is CASREGADTQYF. The CDR3 region has the DNA TGTGCCTCCCGGGAGGGCGCAGATACGCAGTATTTT.

The J gene is TRBJ2-7, the V gene TRBV19; TRBD2 matches 9 bases. Germline CDR1 is LNHDA and CDR2 is SQIVND (reference sequence). The V and J ends lost 2 bases and 5 bases, in that order; junction bases with no gene match: 7. The CDR3 length is 15 residues. CDR3 in amino acids: CASSISSAGGNEQYF. The DNA of the CDR3 is TGTGCCAGTAGTATAAGTTCAGCGGGGGGCAACGAGCAGTACTTC.

Only a few counts were recorded for this clone. This chain connects TRBV9 to TRBJ2-1, with 8 bases matching TRBD2. V shed 0 bases and J 7 bases; nucleotides not matched to a gene: 6. This CDR3 comprises 15 residues. Germline V gene sequence: CDR1 SGDLS, CDR2 YYNGEE. The CDR3 protein is CASSVGAGGRNEQFF. The CDR3 DNA sequence: TGTGCCAGCAGCGTAGGCGCGGGAGGCAGGAATGAGCAGTTCTTC.

The CDR3 spells CASSVSGGGENIQYF. Written as DNA, the CDR3 is TGTGCCAGCAGCGTTTCCGGTGGCGGGGAAAACATTCAGTACTTC. The chain couples TRBV9 to TRBJ2-4; D is perhaps TRBD2 (6 bases). This CDR3 region has 15 residues. Trimming took 2 bases from V and 5 from J, leaving 14 bases between them. CDR1 and CDR2 (germline): SGDLS, YYNGEE. Drawing the rest from reference TRBV9 and TRBJ2-4, the complete variable domain is DSGVTQTPKHLITATGQRVTLRCSPRSGDLSVYWYQQSLDQGLQFLIQYYNGEERAKGNILERFSAQQFPDLHSELNLSSLELGDSALYFCASSVSGGGENIQYFGAGTRLSVL.

The chain uses TRBV9 and TRBJ2-1, with TRBD2 matching over 13 bases. The ends lost 3 bases at V and 5 bases at J; junction bases unmatched: 8. Germline V gene lookup returns CDR1 SGDLS and CDR2 YYNGEE. The CDR3 is 17 residues long. This CDR3 is CASSGTSGGRSHNEQFF. CDR3 in DNA: TGTGCCAGCAGCGGGACTAGCGGGGGCCGATCCCACAATGAGCAGTTCTTC. The complete variable domain, with remaining parts taken from reference TRBV9 and TRBJ2-1, reads DSGVTQTPKHLITATGQRVTLRCSPRSGDLSVYWYQQSLDQGLQFLIQYYNGEERAKGNILERFSAQQFPDLHSELNLSSLELGDSALYFCASSGTSGGRSHNEQFFGPGTRLTVL.

On this clone itself: The identical CDR3 is also encoded by other nucleotide sequences in the sample. The rearrangement uses TRBV12-3 or TRBV12-4 and TRBJ1-1, with no clear D. V lost 3 bases and J 0 bases, leaving 5 bases between the germline ends. The CDR3 has 13 amino acids. The CDR3 reads CASSFSLNTEAFF. The DNA of the CDR3 is TGTGCCAGCAGTTTCAGTTTGAACACTGAAGCTTTCTTT.

The chain links TRBV7-6 to TRBJ2-3; D call uncertain. Germline V gene sequence: CDR1 SGHVS, CDR2 FNYEAQ. The CDR3 is made up of 12 amino acids. Trimming left V 5 bases short and J 2 bases short, with 5 bases between. The chain's CDR3 is CASSPTTDTQYF. The CDR3 coding sequence is TGTGCCAGCAGCCCTACCACAGATACGCAGTATTTT. The complete variable domain, with remaining parts taken from reference TRBV7-6 and TRBJ2-3, reads GAGVSQSPRYKVTKRGQDVALRCDPISGHVSLYWYRQALGQGPEFLTYFNYEAQQDKSGLPNDRFSAERPEGSISTLTIQRTEQRDSAMYRCASSPTTDTQYFGPGTRLTVL.